A single sample is the source of the 20 T cell receptor beta chains below, sequenced in a study of T cell responses to AZD1222 COVID-19 vaccine. Some clones are missing from TCRdb's copy, which holds only in-frame ones; the method was immunoSEQ multiplex PCR. Altogether about 85,000 clones are present, 80% to 90% being singletons, with the ten largest covering around 7.7%. The sequencing here drew on peripheral blood, taken on day 0 of AZD1222 vaccination. These TCRs come from an adult in good health.

The CDR3 here is CASSLTQGNYGYTF. In DNA form, the CDR3 reads TGCGCCAGCAGCTTAACCCAGGGGAACTATGGCTACACCTTC. The rearrangement links TRBV5-1 to TRBJ1-2, with D perhaps matching TRBD1 (6 bases). Germline CDR1 and CDR2: SGHRS and YFSETQ. V gave up 2 bases and J gave up 2 bases, with 10 bases separating them. This CDR3 has 14 residues.

The chain couples TRBV5-1 to TRBJ1-2, with unresolved D. The ends were cut back, 5 bases at V and 2 bases at J, with 13 bases in the middle. The CDR3 is 14 residues long. Germline V CDR1 and CDR2: SGHRS, YFSETQ. For the CDR3, the DNA is TGCGCCAGCAGTACCGGAACTGCCAACTATGGCTACACCTTC. This codes for CASSTGTANYGYTF.

J is TRBJ1-5 and V is TRBV6-2 or TRBV6-3; TRBD1 matches 8 bases. J was trimmed by 0 bases and V by 0 bases; bases with no gene match: 4. Germline V gene sequence: CDR1 MNHEY, CDR2 SVGEGT. The CDR3 runs to 17 residues. CDR3 in amino acids: CASSYSIGQGSNQPQHF. The DNA for the CDR3 is TGTGCCAGCAGTTACTCGATTGGACAGGGTAGCAATCAGCCCCAGCATTTT.

The chain uses TRBV7-2 and TRBJ2-7; TRBD2 is a possible D gene (5 bases). Germline V gene lookup returns CDR1 SGHTA and CDR2 FQGNSA. CDR3 length: 15 amino acids. The V and J ends lost 4 bases and 5 bases respectively, with 18 bases between them. CDR3 DNA sequence: TGTGCCAGCAGCTCTGAACTAGTAACAGCCAACGAGCAGTACTTC. It codes for CASSSELVTANEQYF.

The gene calls are TRBV28 and TRBJ2-7; 8 nucleotides match TRBD1. This CDR3 has 13 amino acids. Germline CDR1 is MDHEN and CDR2 is SYDVKM. The V gene end was trimmed by 5 bases and the J gene end by 6 bases; junction bases not matched to a gene: 6. The CDR3: CASSPRTGREQYF. The CDR3 nucleotides are TGTGCCAGCAGTCCCCGGACAGGGCGCGAGCAGTACTTC.

The rearrangement links TRBV3-1 (or the pseudogene TRBV3-2) to TRBJ2-6, with no clear D. The germline CDR1 and CDR2 sequences are LGHDT and YNNKEL (reference sequence). V lost 1 base to trimming and J lost 0 bases, with 19 bases between them. CDR3 length: 20 amino acids. The CDR3 DNA reads as TGTGCCAGCAGCCAAGGGCCCAGCTCTCTCCCTTTCTCTGGGGCCAACGTCCTGACTTTC. Protein sequence: CASSQGPSSLPFSGANVLTF.

A remark on this clone: Within the sample, other DNA sequences also encode this same CDR3. This chain links TRBV7-9 with TRBJ1-4, with D unclear. The germline V and J ends were trimmed by 5 bases and 0 bases, with 10 bases remaining between them. The CDR3 loop spans 15 amino acids. Germline V CDR1 and CDR2: SEHNR, FQNEAQ (reference sequence). CDR3 nucleotides: TGTGCCAGCAGCCTAGACGGGACAACTAATGAAAAACTGTTTTTT. Translating it yields CASSLDGTTNEKLFF.

The V gene is TRBV6-4, the J gene TRBJ2-2, with TRBD1 identical over 8 bases. The germline V gene has CDR1 MRHNA and CDR2 SNTAGT. This CDR3 has 14 amino acids. J lost 3 bases, V lost 6 bases, and 3 bases had no gene match. CDR3 sequence reads: CASRTGDHTGELFF. The CDR3 bases are TGTGCCAGCAGGACAGGGGACCACACCGGGGAGCTGTTTTTT.

The V and J genes are TRBV4-2 and TRBJ2-3, with D uncertain. CDR1 is LGHNA and CDR2 is YNFKEQ in the germline V gene. With 4 bases removed from V and 5 bases from J, the gap between germline ends came to 19 bases. This CDR3 is 16 amino acids long. The CDR3 region has the DNA TGTGCCAGCAGCCGAGATACAAGTTTCATAGGAGATACGCAGTATTTT. Its protein product is CASSRDTSFIGDTQYF.

This chain connects TRBV28 to TRBJ1-5; D is uncertain. The V and J ends lost 5 bases and 0 bases respectively, with 20 bases between them. The germline V gene encodes CDR1 MDHEN and CDR2 SYDVKM. This CDR3 comprises 18 residues. CDR3 DNA sequence: TGTGCCAGCAGTCCCCTCCGGAGGCCAACTTATAGCAATCAGCCCCAGCATTTT. Protein: CASSPLRRPTYSNQPQHF.

The chain recombines TRBV15 with TRBJ2-7, with a tentative D call TRBD1 (6 bases). CDR1 and CDR2 (germline): LNHNV, YYDKDF (reference sequence). There are 14 residues in the CDR3. Trimming took off 2 bases at V and 6 bases at J, with 14 bases between the two ends. In DNA, the CDR3 is TGTGCCACCAGCAGACAACGGACAGCCCTCGAGCAGTACTTC. It is translated as CATSRQRTALEQYF.

The rearrangement links TRBV24-1 to TRBJ1-5; tentatively, D is TRBD1 (5 bases). Germline CDR1 and CDR2: KGHDR and SFDVKD. V lost 4 bases and J 0 bases, leaving 9 bases between the germline ends. The CDR3 runs 15 residues. The CDR3 nucleotides read TGTGCCACCAGTGAAGCAAGGGGTAGCAATCAGCCCCAGCATTTT. This codes for CATSEARGSNQPQHF.

This chain uses TRBV7-8 with TRBJ2-1; 9 nucleotides line up with TRBD1. This CDR3 contains 19 residues. Germline trimming cut 4 bases from V and 6 bases from J; bases unmatched to any gene: 19. From germline, CDR1 is SGHVS and CDR2 FQNEAQ. The CDR3 nucleotides are TGTGCCAGCAGCTCCTTGTCCCGGGACAGGGAGGGGACACGCAATGAGCAGTTCTTC. This gives the protein CASSSLSRDREGTRNEQFF. The full variable domain, with the rest looked up from reference TRBV7-8 and TRBJ2-1, is GAGVSQSPRYKVAKRGQDVALRCDPISGHVSLFWYQQALGQGPEFLTYFQNEAQLDKSGLPSDRFFAERPEGSVSTLKIQRTQQEDSAVYLCASSSLSRDREGTRNEQFFGPGTRLTVL.

The chain is built from TRBV6-5 and TRBJ1-6, with D hard to call. The CDR3 loop spans 13 amino acids. The germline V gene encodes CDR1 MNHEY and CDR2 SVGAGI. V lost 3 bases, J lost 5 bases, and 5 bases lay in between. The CDR3 region is CASSYPNNSPLHF. The CDR3 nucleotides are TGTGCCAGCAGTTATCCGAATAATTCACCCCTCCACTTT.

The rearrangement links TRBV5-1 to TRBJ1-2, with D perhaps matching TRBD1 (6 bases). The germline V gene has CDR1 SGHRS and CDR2 YFSETQ. With 7 bases removed from V and 7 bases from J, the gap between germline ends came to 20 bases. This CDR3 has 14 residues. The CDR3 loop reads CASVPTGGQVGYTF. Written as DNA, the CDR3 is TGCGCCAGCGTTCCGACGGGGGGGCAAGTTGGCTACACCTTC.

This clone occurred once. This sequence joins TRBV7-6 and TRBJ2-2, with D maybe TRBD2 (5 bases). The CDR3 is 16 amino acids. The V gene lost 2 bases and the J gene lost 2 bases, with 12 bases spanning the gap. Germline V CDR1 and CDR2: SGHVS, FNYEAQ. The CDR3: CASSLNYEGNTGELFF. CDR3 nucleotides: TGTGCCAGCAGCTTAAACTATGAGGGTAACACCGGGGAGCTGTTTTTT. The entire variable domain, with the rest obtained from reference TRBV7-6 and TRBJ2-2, is as follows: GAGVSQSPRYKVTKRGQDVALRCDPISGHVSLYWYRQALGQGPEFLTYFNYEAQQDKSGLPNDRFSAERPEGSISTLTIQRTEQRDSAMYRCASSLNYEGNTGELFFGEGSRLTVL.

The chain couples TRBV20-1 to TRBJ1-2; D not certain. The germline V gene encodes CDR1 DFQATT and CDR2 SNEGSKA (reference sequence). The CDR3 has 13 residues. V was cut by 3 bases and J by 2 bases, with 10 bases left in between. The CDR3 DNA reads as TGCAGTGCTAGTCCTCCGGCCAACTATGGCTACACCTTC. Its translation is CSASPPANYGYTF.

This clone was seen only a few times. The gene calls are TRBV24-1 and TRBJ2-3; 7 bases agree with TRBD1. Losses at the gene ends were 3 bases for V and 3 bases for J; bases not matched to a gene: 5. Germline CDR1 KGHDR, CDR2 SFDVKD. The CDR3 runs to 15 residues. The CDR3 sequence is CATSDTGELTDTQYF. CDR3 DNA sequence: TGTGCCACCAGTGATACAGGGGAGTTAACAGATACGCAGTATTTT.

The CDR3 reads CASSQSPETQYF. In DNA, the CDR3 is TGTGCCAGCAGCCAATCCCCGGAGACCCAGTACTTC. The rearrangement joins TRBV4-2 to TRBJ2-5; D gene ambiguous. Germline V gives CDR1 LGHNA, CDR2 YNFKEQ. The CDR3 covers 12 residues. Trimming left V 2 bases short and J 5 bases short, with 6 bases between.

This chain connects TRBV28 to TRBJ2-2; no clear D. The CDR3 covers 15 residues. V shed 5 bases and J shed 1 base, with 11 bases lying between them. Germline CDR1 reads MDHEN; CDR2 reads SYDVKM. The CDR3 reads CASSQKGRNTGELFF. The CDR3 DNA reads TGTGCCAGCAGTCAGAAGGGCAGGAACACCGGGGAGCTGTTTTTT.